This entry describes one T cell receptor (beta chain). Its antigen remains unidentified. From the graft tissue, intraepithelial and lamina propria lymphocytes were released through processing. The data were taken from a study of graft-versus-host responses after intestinal transplantation. In the study overall: Anti-thymocyte globulin induction was given to all recipients, followed by tacrolimus and steroids for 3 to 4 years. Points from the study as a whole: Present in recipient marrow, GvH clones included some that appeared first in ileum or blood. HvG clone declines early post-transplant were associated with peak circulating GvH levels.

The protocol was immunoSEQ multiplex PCR, while the TCRdb copy is restricted to in-frame clones and leaves out a portion. This sample carries approximately 15,000 clones, around three quarters of them seen once, and the ten largest clones take over 3.5%. Material: ileum tissue, obtained 27 days after intestinal transplant. The clonotype was recovered from a human patient who received an intestinal transplant, so some T cells may come from the graft donor.

The CDR3 nucleotides are TGTGCCAGCAGCCCTACCCCACGACAGGGTAGCTATGGCTACACCTTC. It translates to CASSPTPRQGSYGYTF. V usage is TRBV7-2 and J usage is TRBJ1-2; 7 positions agree with TRBD1. With 5 bases clipped from V and 4 bases from J, the junction kept 13 bases outside the gene matches. The CDR3 totals 16 residues. Germline loops: CDR1 SGHTA, CDR2 FQGNSA.